The 9 T cell receptor beta chains below come from one sample, sequenced in a study of T cell changes during pregnancy in multiple sclerosis. The assay was immunoSEQ multiplex PCR, and TCRdb's table has in-frame clones only and misses some. The table shows fewer than 90,000 clones, with 94% occurring only once. Here the sequenced sample was peripheral blood, taken in the third trimester of pregnancy. These receptors came from a female donor with multiple sclerosis, enrolled in a pregnancy study.

The gene calls are TRBV5-5 and TRBJ2-2, with 11 bases fitting TRBD2. Trimming removed 1 base from V and 5 bases from J; junction bases left unmatched: 4. Germline loops: CDR1 SGHKS, CDR2 YYEKEE (reference sequence). This CDR3 contains 16 residues. The DNA of the CDR3 is TGTGCCAGCAGCTTGTCACTAGCGGGAGTTACCGGGGAGCTGTTTTTT. Translated: CASSLSLAGVTGELFF.

The chain recombines TRBV5-1 with TRBJ1-3; no clear D gene. This CDR3 spans 15 amino acids. Germline CDR1 SGHRS, CDR2 YFSETQ. V was clipped by 1 base and J by 0 bases, with 8 bases between them. CDR3 DNA sequence: TGCGCCAGCAGCTTGACGGGGAACTCTGGAAACACCATATATTTT. Amino acids: CASSLTGNSGNTIYF.

The J gene is TRBJ2-7, the V gene TRBV2; TRBD2 aligns across 9 bases. Germline-derived CDR1 and CDR2 are SNHLY and FYNNEI. The J segment lost 4 bases and the V segment lost 5 bases, leaving 15 bases of the junction unmatched. The CDR3 is 17 residues long. The CDR3 sequence: CASSPQIPGLALYEQYF. In DNA, the CDR3 is TGTGCCAGCAGTCCCCAGATTCCGGGACTAGCTTTATACGAGCAGTACTTC.

The chain uses TRBV6-5 and TRBJ2-7, with TRBD1 identical over 8 bases. Germline values: CDR1 MNHEY, CDR2 SVGAGI. V was pared by 2 bases and J by 0 bases, with 6 bases of the junction left unmatched. The CDR3 consists of 16 residues. The CDR3: CASSYRGQGPSYEQYF. CDR3 DNA: TGTGCCAGCAGTTACCGCGGACAGGGTCCCTCCTACGAGCAGTACTTC.

The chain carries TRBV28 and TRBJ2-2; 11 nucleotides line up with TRBD2. V dropped 6 bases and J dropped 1; count of bases not matched to a gene: 16. CDR1 and CDR2 from the germline V gene are MDHEN and SYDVKM. This CDR3 spans 20 amino acids. The CDR3 DNA is TGTGCCAGCAGGGACGGACTAGCGGGCAGAAAAAGCCGGAACACCGGGGAGCTGTTTTTT. Translation gives CASRDGLAGRKSRNTGELFF.

This rearrangement joins TRBV5-1 to TRBJ2-7; tentative D call: TRBD2 (6 bases). This CDR3 has 13 amino acids. Trimming left V 1 base short and J 6 bases short, with 11 bases between. Germline assignment: CDR1 SGHRS and CDR2 YFSETQ. CDR3 nucleotides: TGCGCCAGCAGCTTGCTCCAGGGAGGCGAGCAGTACTTC. Translation: CASSLLQGGEQYF.

The chain joins TRBV4-1 to TRBJ2-4; 10 positions match TRBD1. Germline assignment: CDR1 MGHRA and CDR2 YSYEKL. The CDR3 has 15 residues. V trimming: 1 base; J trimming: 8 bases; junction bases outside the gene matches: 5. The CDR3 sequence is CASSQVWTGGDIQYF. The CDR3 coding sequence is TGCGCCAGCAGCCAAGTTTGGACAGGGGGAGACATTCAGTACTTC.

The CDR3 nucleotides read TGTGCCAGTACTAGTCCGAATGAAAAACTGTTTTTT. Protein: CASTSPNEKLFF. The chain recombines TRBV19 with TRBJ1-4; D remains ambiguous. CDR1 LNHDA and CDR2 SQIVND come from the germline V gene (reference sequence). Trimming pared 7 bases from V and 5 bases from J, leaving 8 bases between. This CDR3 region has 12 residues.

Written as DNA, the CDR3 is TGTGCCAGCAGTGGAGGCAGGGGGACTGCTAACTATGGCTACACCTTC. The encoded protein is CASSGGRGTANYGYTF. The J gene is TRBJ1-2, the V gene TRBV2; 7 bases fit TRBD1. The CDR3 spans 16 residues. Unmatched junction bases numbered 8, after V lost 4 bases and J lost 0 bases. Germline V lookup: CDR1 SNHLY, CDR2 FYNNEI.